A single sample gave rise to the 11 T cell receptor beta chains below, sequenced in a study of shared clonotypes between healthy human individuals. Libraries were prepared by immunoSEQ multiplex PCR; TCRdb keeps only in-frame clonotypes and omits some of them. The table has about 1.5 million clones, 95% to 99% seen once; the top ten hold approximately 0.45%. Sequenced material: naive CD4+ T cells sorted from blood. This sample's subset: CD45RA+ positively selected. These receptors came from a man aged 25-40 years in good health.

This clone was recorded once. CDR3 sequence: CASSAVLGSLNEQFF. CDR3 bases: TGTGCCAGCTCCGCAGTCCTCGGGAGCCTCAATGAGCAGTTCTTC. This chain uses TRBV28 with TRBJ2-1; TRBD2 is a possible D gene (6 bases). Per the germline V gene, CDR1 is MDHEN and CDR2 is SYDVKM. This CDR3 spans 15 amino acids. V lost 8 bases to trimming and J lost 6 bases, with 20 bases between them.

V is TRBV6-6 and J is TRBJ1-1; unclear D gene. The CDR3 runs to 14 residues. The germline V gene has CDR1 MNHNY and CDR2 SVGAGI (reference sequence). V dropped 5 bases and J dropped 3 bases, with 13 bases sitting between them. CDR3 sequence reads: CASSPGPLDTEAFF. The DNA for the CDR3 is TGTGCCAGCAGTCCGGGCCCGCTCGACACTGAAGCTTTCTTT.

CDR3 sequence reads: CASRVTLGPQETQYF. Here the CDR3 DNA reads TGTGCCAGCAGGGTTACATTGGGCCCCCAAGAGACCCAGTACTTC. The rearrangement uses TRBV5-6 and TRBJ2-5; D is undetermined. Per the germline V gene, CDR1 is SGHDT and CDR2 is YYEEEE. The CDR3 sequence is 15 residues long. V shed 5 bases and J shed 1 base, with 15 bases lying between them.

The rearrangement links TRBV28 to TRBJ2-5, with D possibly matching TRBD1 (6 bases). The CDR3 totals 15 residues. V was shortened by 6 bases and J by 0 bases, with 14 bases between the two germline ends. Per the germline V gene, CDR1 is MDHEN and CDR2 is SYDVKM. CDR3 bases: TGTGCCAGCAGCCGAGGACAGACAAACCAAGAGACCCAGTACTTC. It codes for CASSRGQTNQETQYF.

The genes are TRBV19 and TRBJ2-1; D might be TRBD2 (5 bases). The germline V and J ends were trimmed by 5 bases and 9 bases, with 14 bases remaining between them. The CDR3 spans 13 residues. The germline CDR1 and CDR2 sequences are LNHDA and SQIVND (reference sequence). CDR3 amino acids: CASSPRRKSEQFF. Here the CDR3 DNA reads TGTGCCAGTAGTCCCCGGAGGAAGAGTGAGCAGTTCTTC.

The rearrangement joins TRBV30 to TRBJ1-1, with D possibly matching TRBD1 (5 bases). CDR3 length: 13 amino acids. Germline-derived CDR1 and CDR2 are GTSNPN and SVGIG (reference sequence). With 1 base removed from V and 1 base from J, the gap between germline ends came to 7 bases. The CDR3 loop reads CAWSGQSNTEAFF. Here the CDR3 DNA reads TGTGCCTGGAGTGGACAGTCGAACACTGAAGCTTTCTTT. The full variable domain, rest sourced from reference TRBV30 and TRBJ1-1, is SQTIHQWPATLVQPVGSPLSLECTVEGTSNPNLYWYRQAAGRGLQLLFYSVGIGQISSEVPQNLSASRPQDRQFILSSKKLLLSDSGFYLCAWSGQSNTEAFFGQGTRLTVV.

This chain joins TRBV6-4 and TRBJ1-2; 8 nucleotides match TRBD1. The CDR3 contains 13 residues. The junction had 9 bases not matched to a gene; V was cut back by 11 bases and J by 4 bases. Per the germline V gene, CDR1 is MRHNA and CDR2 is SNTAGT. The CDR3 region has the DNA TGTGCCTCCCGGACAGGGCCGGGCTATGGCTACACCTTC. It translates to CASRTGPGYGYTF.

The chain uses TRBV6-1 and TRBJ2-4; D may match TRBD1 or TRBD2 (6 bases each). In germline, CDR1 is MNHNS, CDR2 SASEGT. V was cut by 6 bases and J by 7 bases, with 10 bases left in between. The CDR3 covers 12 residues. The CDR3 loop reads CASRQGLNIQYF. The CDR3 DNA reads TGTGCCAGCAGACAGGGACTGAACATTCAGTACTTC.

The gene calls are TRBV25-1 and TRBJ2-7; D might be TRBD1 or TRBD2, each matching 6 bases. Germline V lookup: CDR1 MGHDK, CDR2 SYGVNS. The CDR3 length is 15 residues. The ends were cut back, 1 base at V and 0 bases at J, with 10 bases in the middle. The CDR3 DNA sequence: TGTGCCAGCAGTGAATGGGGGGCCCTCTCCTACGAGCAGTACTTC. It translates to CASSEWGALSYEQYF.

The genes are TRBV11-2 and TRBJ1-1; 9 positions match TRBD1. V shed 6 bases and J 8 bases; nucleotides not matched to a gene: 4. The CDR3 totals 12 residues. The germline V gene encodes CDR1 SGHAT and CDR2 FQNNGV. The CDR3 coding sequence is TGTGCCAGCAGGGGACAGGGAGTAGAAGCTTTCTTT. Its protein product is CASRGQGVEAFF.

The chain carries TRBV28 and TRBJ2-1; TRBD1 matches 9 bases. The CDR3 contains 15 residues. The ends lost 6 bases at V and 8 bases at J; junction bases unmatched: 11. In germline, CDR1 is MDHEN, CDR2 SYDVKM. The CDR3 sequence: CASRYTGGSIHEQFF. The CDR3 DNA sequence: TGTGCCAGCAGATACACAGGGGGCTCAATACATGAGCAGTTCTTC.